Sequencing of this T cell receptor (beta chain) was carried out in a study of blood T cell repertoires in COVID-19. The repertoire was sequenced with immunoSEQ multiplex PCR; TCRdb's copy has only in-frame clones and lacks some. This table holds 170,000 or so clones, 80% to 90% found once. This CDR3 contains 15 residues. With 0 bases removed from V and 4 bases from J, the gap between germline ends came to 10 bases. Germline CDR1 and CDR2: MNHEY and SVGAGI. This chain uses TRBV6-5 with TRBJ2-1, with D possibly TRBD2 on 5 matching bases. The source is a woman between 18 and 30 years old who had recovered from COVID-19. What was sequenced was peripheral blood. CDR3 in amino acids: CASSYSRGAYNEQFF. The CDR3 coding sequence is TGTGCCAGCAGTTACTCCCGGGGAGCTTACAATGAGCAGTTCTTC.